This T cell receptor (beta chain) was sequenced during a study of PD-1 blockade in classical Hodgkin lymphoma. Relapse was seen in all patients after autologous stem cell transplantation, and brentuximab vedotin exposure was variable. The best responses consisted of complete response, partial response or progressive disease. Using immunoSEQ multiplex PCR, the repertoire was profiled, and TCRdb retains in-frame clones only, with some absent. In the table there are over 35,000 clones, around 78% of which are singletons. With 2 bases clipped from V and 4 bases from J, the junction kept 9 bases outside the gene matches. The CDR3 consists of 16 residues. CDR1 and CDR2 from the germline V gene are SGHNT and YENEEA.

The sample here was peripheral blood mononuclear cells (PBMCs), taken at baseline. This clonotype originated in a human donor with classical Hodgkin lymphoma. The chain recombines TRBV11-3 with TRBJ1-2; 8 bases match TRBD1. The CDR3 loop reads CASSLLRTGQAYGYTF. The CDR3 DNA sequence: TGTGCCAGCAGCTTACTACGGACAGGGCAGGCCTATGGCTACACCTTC.